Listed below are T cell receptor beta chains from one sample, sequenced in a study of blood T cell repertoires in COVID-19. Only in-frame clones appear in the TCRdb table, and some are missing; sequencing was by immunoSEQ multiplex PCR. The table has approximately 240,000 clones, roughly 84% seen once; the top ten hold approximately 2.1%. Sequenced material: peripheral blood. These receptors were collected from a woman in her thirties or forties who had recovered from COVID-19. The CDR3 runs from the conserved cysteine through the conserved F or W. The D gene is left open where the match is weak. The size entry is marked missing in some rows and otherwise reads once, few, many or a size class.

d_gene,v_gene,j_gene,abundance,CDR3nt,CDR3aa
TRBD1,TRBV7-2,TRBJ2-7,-,TGTGCCAGCAGCTTAGGATACAGGGGCTCCTACGAGCAGTACTTC,CASSLGYRGSYEQYF
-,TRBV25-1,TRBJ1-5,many,TGTGCCAGCAGGGAAGACAGGCGTAGGCAGCCCCAGCATTTT,CASREDRRRQPQHF
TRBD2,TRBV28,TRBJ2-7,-,TGTGCCAGCAGTTTAGGGACTAGCGGGGTCTCCTACGAGCAGTACTTC,CASSLGTSGVSYEQYF
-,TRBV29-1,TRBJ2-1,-,TGCAGCGTGGCAACCGGGACTGTCAATGAGCAGTTCTTC,CSVATGTVNEQFF
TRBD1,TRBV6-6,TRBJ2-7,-,TGTGCCAGCAGACTCGACAGGGTCCCCGACGAGCAGTACTTC,CASRLDRVPDEQYF
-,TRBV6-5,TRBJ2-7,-,TGTGCCAGCAGCTCCGACAGGCGATACGAGCAGTACTTC,CASSSDRRYEQYF
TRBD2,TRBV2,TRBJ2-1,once,TGTGCCAGCAGTGAAAGTAGCGGGATTTACAATGAGCAGTTCTTC,CASSESSGIYNEQFF
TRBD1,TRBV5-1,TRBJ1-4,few,TGCGCCAGCAGCTGGGCGACAGGGGGTAGGACAACTAATGAAAAACTGTTTTTT,CASSWATGGRTTNEKLFF
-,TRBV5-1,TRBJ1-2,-,TGCGCCAGCAGCGACCCAGGCTATGGCTACACCTTC,CASSDPGYGYTF
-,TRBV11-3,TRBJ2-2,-,TGTGCCAGCAGCTTAGGCGGTACTGGACAAGGCACCGGGGAGCTGTTTTTT,CASSLGGTGQGTGELFF
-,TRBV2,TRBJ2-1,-,TGTGCCAGCAGTCTCGGGAAAGCGGGCGCCGACAATGAGCAGTTCTTC,CASSLGKAGADNEQFF
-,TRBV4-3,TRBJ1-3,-,TGCGCCAGCAGCCAAAACAGGGCCTCGGAGGGAAACACCATATATTTT,CASSQNRASEGNTIYF
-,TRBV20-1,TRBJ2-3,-,TGCAGTGCTTATGGCACAGATACGCAGTATTTT,CSAYGTDTQYF
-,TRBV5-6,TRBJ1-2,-,TGTGCCAGCAGCTTAGGACTGGTCTATGGCTACACCTTC,CASSLGLVYGYTF
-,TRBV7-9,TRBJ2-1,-,TGTGCCAGCAGCTTAGGGCGGGCCGATATCGATGAGCAGTTCTTC,CASSLGRADIDEQFF
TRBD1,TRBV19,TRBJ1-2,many,TGTGCCAGTAGTCCCGGGACAGGGCCCTATGGCTACACCTTC,CASSPGTGPYGYTF
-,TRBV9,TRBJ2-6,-,TGTGCCAGCAGCGTAGGTGCTAGCGAACGTGCTGGGGCCAACGTCCTGACTTTC,CASSVGASERAGANVLTF
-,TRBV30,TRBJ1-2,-,TGTGCCTGGGGGCTCAAAAACTATGGCTACACCTTC,CAWGLKNYGYTF
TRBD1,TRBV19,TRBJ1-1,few,TGTGCCAGTAACGCACCATCGACAGGGGGGAACACTGAAGCTTTCTTT,CASNAPSTGGNTEAFF
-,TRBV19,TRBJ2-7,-,TGTGCCAGTAGTAGTTGGGGGCAGAGCTCCTACGAGCAGTACTTC,CASSSWGQSSYEQYF
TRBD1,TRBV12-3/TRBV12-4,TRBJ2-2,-,TGTGCCAGCAGCCAGGGGGTGTACGGGGAGCTGTTTTTT,CASSQGVYGELFF
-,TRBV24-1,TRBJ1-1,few,TGTGCCACCAGTGATTCAGGACAGAACACTGAAGCTTTCTTT,CATSDSGQNTEAFF
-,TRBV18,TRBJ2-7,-,TGTGCCAGCTCACCTGGCGAGGTGTTCCACGAGCAGTACTTC,CASSPGEVFHEQYF
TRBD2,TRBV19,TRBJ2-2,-,TGTGCCAGTTCCCAGGGGGTTACTAGCGGGGGTCTCACCGGGGAGCTGTTTTTT,CASSQGVTSGGLTGELFF
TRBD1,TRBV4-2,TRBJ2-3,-,TGTGCCAGCAGCCTTAGAGTGAGTGGACGACAGGGGAATCCGAGCACAGATACGCAGTATTTT,CASSLRVSGRQGNPSTDTQYF
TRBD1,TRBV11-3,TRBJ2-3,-,TGTGCCAGCAGTTTTCGAGGGGGCGCAGATACGCAGTATTTT,CASSFRGGADTQYF
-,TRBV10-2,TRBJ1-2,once,TGCGCCAGCACTGCTGGGGCGAGCTATGGCTACACCTTC,CASTAGASYGYTF
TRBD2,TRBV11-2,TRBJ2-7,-,TGTGCCAGCAGCTCGAGGACTAGCGCTGGGGAGCAGTACTTC,CASSSRTSAGEQYF
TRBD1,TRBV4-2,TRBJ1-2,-,TGTGCCAGCAGCCCTAGTGACAGGGACTATGGCTACACCTTC,CASSPSDRDYGYTF
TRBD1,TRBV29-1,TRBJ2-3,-,TGCAGCGTTGAGGGACAGGACCCAGATACGCAGTATTTT,CSVEGQDPDTQYF
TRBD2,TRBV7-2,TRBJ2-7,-,TGTGCCAGCACCACGGGGGAGGGTAGCGGGAGCCCCTACGAGCAGTACTTC,CASTTGEGSGSPYEQYF
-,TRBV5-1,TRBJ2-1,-,TGCGCCAGCAGCCTGTCCGGGACACAGACTTACAATGAGCAGTTCTTC,CASSLSGTQTYNEQFF
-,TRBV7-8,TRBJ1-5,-,TGTGCCAGCAGCTTAGCGGGCCAGGGCCTCAATAGCAATCAGCCCCAGCATTTT,CASSLAGQGLNSNQPQHF
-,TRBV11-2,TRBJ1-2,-,TGTGCCAGCAGCTTAGATGGGGTCAGGGGCTCCTATGGCTACACCTTC,CASSLDGVRGSYGYTF
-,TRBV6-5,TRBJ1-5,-,TGTGCCAGCAGTTACTCGGGGGGGACCCAGCCCCAGCATTTT,CASSYSGGTQPQHF
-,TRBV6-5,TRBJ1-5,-,TGTGCCAGCAGGGATAGGGGGACTCAGCCCCAGCATTTT,CASRDRGTQPQHF
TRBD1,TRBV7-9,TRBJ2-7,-,TGTGCCAGCAGCTCAGTGCAGGGGGCGCCCCGGGCCTACGAGCAGTACTTC,CASSSVQGAPRAYEQYF
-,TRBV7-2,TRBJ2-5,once,TGTGCCAGCAGCTTAGTCCAGTTCCAAGAGACCCAGTACTTC,CASSLVQFQETQYF
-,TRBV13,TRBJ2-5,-,TGTGCCAGCAGCCCGACCGGGGGAGGAAGGGAGACCCAGTACTTC,CASSPTGGGRETQYF
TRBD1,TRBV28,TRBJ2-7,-,TGTGCCACCGTCAGGGGGAGCTCCTACGAGCAGTACTTC,CATVRGSSYEQYF
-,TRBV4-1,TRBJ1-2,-,TGCGCCAGCAGCCCCCGGGGAGGCCCCTATGGCTACACCTTC,CASSPRGGPYGYTF
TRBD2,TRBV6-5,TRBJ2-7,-,TGTGCCAGCAGTTACGGGAGGGGCCCCTACGAGCAGTACTTC,CASSYGRGPYEQYF
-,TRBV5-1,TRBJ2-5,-,TGCGCCAGCAGCGGACAGACAGGACGGGAGACCCAGTACTTC,CASSGQTGRETQYF
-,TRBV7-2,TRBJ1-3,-,TGTGCCAGCAGCTTAGTCACAGGGACTAGAAACACCATATATTTT,CASSLVTGTRNTIYF
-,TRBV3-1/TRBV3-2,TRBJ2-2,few,TGTGCCAGCAGCCGGGGAGGAACCGGGGAGCTGTTTTTT,CASSRGGTGELFF
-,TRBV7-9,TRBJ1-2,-,TGTGCCAGCAGCTTAGGGCAGGCGGCGGGGGACTATGGCTACACCTTC,CASSLGQAAGDYGYTF
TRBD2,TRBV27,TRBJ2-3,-,TGTGCCAGCAGTCGGGGGACTAGCGGGGGGTACACAGATACGCAGTATTTT,CASSRGTSGGYTDTQYF
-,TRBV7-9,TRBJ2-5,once,TGTGCCAGCAGCCCCGGAGGCGGTCATGAGACCCAGTACTTC,CASSPGGGHETQYF
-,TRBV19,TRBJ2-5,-,TGTGCCAGTAGTCCCTCCGGGACTGAGCTTCCCCAGTACTTC,CASSPSGTELPQYF
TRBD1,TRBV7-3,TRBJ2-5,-,TGTGCCAGCAGCGGGACAGGTTACGAGACCCAGTACTTC,CASSGTGYETQYF
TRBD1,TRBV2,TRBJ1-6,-,TGTGCCAGCAGTATTCCATACGGGACAGGAGATTCACCCCTCCACTTT,CASSIPYGTGDSPLHF
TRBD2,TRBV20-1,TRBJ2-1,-,TGCAGTGCTAGTGCCCCCGGGAGGAGCTCCTACAATGAGCAGTTCTTC,CSASAPGRSSYNEQFF
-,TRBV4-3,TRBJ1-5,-,TGCGCCAGCAGCCAAGATGGTTCAGGGCCCGGACAGCCCCAGCATTTT,CASSQDGSGPGQPQHF
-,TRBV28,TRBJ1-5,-,TGTGCCAGCAGTCCTACCCGAGTAAATCAGCCCCAGCATTTT,CASSPTRVNQPQHF
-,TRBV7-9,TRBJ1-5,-,TGTGCCAGCAGCTCGGATGGCCGCGTCGCAGGCAACTCAAATCAGCCCCAGCATTTT,CASSSDGRVAGNSNQPQHF
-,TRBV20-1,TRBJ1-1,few,TGCAGTGCTAGTGGGGAGAGGGTCACTGAAGCTTTCTTT,CSASGERVTEAFF
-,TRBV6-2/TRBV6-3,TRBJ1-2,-,TGTGCCAGCAGTTACTCGGGGCCAGTCAACTATGGCTACACCTTC,CASSYSGPVNYGYTF
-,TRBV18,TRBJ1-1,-,TGTGCCAGCGGAGGACAGTTGAACACTGAAGCTTTCTTT,CASGGQLNTEAFF